The clone carrying this T cell receptor beta chain has a handful of counts. What it binds is unknown. This sample was taken from a study of beta chain features in type 1 diabetes. Study summary: Healthy donors and patients had similar age, gender and cell yields. Study-wide results and caveats: Among all four CD4+ subsets, Type 1 diabetes patients had TCRB CDR3s that were moderately but significantly shorter.

Every isolated RNA sample was fully reverse transcribed, so sequencing captured expressed TCRB transcripts. Libraries were prepared by immunoSEQ multiplex PCR; TCRdb keeps only in-frame clonotypes and omits some of them. The sample has about 660,000 clones; over 12% are singletons. The sample consisted of naive CD4+ T cells from blood. The receptor was derived from a young man with type 1 diabetes.

The CDR3 DNA sequence: TGTGCCAGCAGCTTAGCCGTAGCGGGAAAGGGCAATGAGCAGTTCTTC. Translated: CASSLAVAGKGNEQFF. The chain has TRBV7-6 and TRBJ2-1, with 8 bases matching TRBD2. Trimming at V came to 0 bases and at J to 6 bases, leaving 7 bases not matched to a gene. The CDR3 covers 16 residues. Looked up from germline, CDR1 is SGHVS and CDR2 is FNYEAQ.